This TCR beta chain appears in the sequencing data of a study of blood T cell repertoires in COVID-19 (TCRdb year 2020). Context from the whole study: Samples from collaborators originated in the United States, Italy and Spain and spanned both the acute and convalescent phases of COVID-19. The prospective study material was composed of cDNA or gDNA derived from T cells, B-cell-depleted T cells, or PBMCs. Deeply sampled blood TCRbeta repertoires from subjects exposed to, actively infected with, or recovered from COVID-19 were included in the dataset. The repertoires were made available in a free public database intended to serve as a resource for research on the immune response to SARS-CoV-2. Samples came from the ongoing ImmuneRACE study (first 160 participants) plus 1,254 subjects from 6 global collaborators. A de-identified subject ID, COVID-19 status, age in years and sex were almost always included in the sample metadata. HLA class I and class II types, where available, came from metadata supplied by the sample provider rather than from assay-based typing. The full study reports these points: Clinical and demographic metadata were provided uncurated, with the amount varying by source and participant.

Deletion took 3 bases off V and 7 bases off J, with a span of 13 bases between the germline ends. The CDR3 spans 15 residues, from the cysteine through the phenylalanine. Only the CDR3 DNA stays, 45 bases, in frame from base 1. For CDR1 and CDR2, the germline V gene (reference sequence) lists LNHDA and SQIVND. In the prospective study, participants were about 18 to 89 years old, resided in 25 or so geographic areas of the United States, and were enrolled through a virtual design. In the prospective study, participants were assigned to cohorts based on the clinical history participants reported in a screening survey and a study questionnaire. In the prospective study, mobile phlebotomists collected whole blood, serum and a nasopharyngeal or oropharyngeal swab from each participant. Participants in the prospective study had the option to provide additional blood draws and questionnaires over a roughly two-month period. Before DNA extraction, prospective study blood samples were shipped either frozen or at room temperature.

TCRbeta CDR3 regions were amplified from genomic DNA by means of the immunoSEQ Assay, a bias-controlled multiplex PCR. The study's processing was this. The number of nucleated cells in each sample was estimated from the amplification of reference gene primers within the assay. To quantify the absolute abundance of each unique TCRbeta CDR3 rearrangement, sequence reads were collapsed and filtered. For each sample, productive Simpson clonality was calculated as the square root of Simpson's diversity index across productive rearrangements. The source is immuneACCESS, and TCRdb retained only in-frame sequences with V and J called. Part of the clones is not carried over; for the studies checked, unresolved V genes explain less than half of this, and the remainder is unexplained. For V, J and clone size, that table is used; D and trimming come from the DNA. The sample contains roughly 200,000 clones, 75% to 90% of them found a single time. The ten largest make up less than 4.5% of the sample.

In the case of this clone: This clone's antigen is unknown. One base away there is no much larger clone; base qualities are not given.

The sequencing sample was made of PBMCs or T cells enriched from blood (not recorded which). The V and J genes are TRBV19 and TRBJ1-6; perhaps TRBD1 is the D gene, with 5 bases matching. The clonotype originates from a middle-aged woman with acute COVID-19. The sequence in DNA is TGTGCCAGTAGTATCCTGGCAGGGAAGAATTCACCCCTCCACTTT. It specifies CASSILAGKNSPLHF. Where the CDR3 stops, the reference TRBV19 and TRBJ1-6 genes take over; the full variable domain is DGGITQSPKYLFRKEGQNVTLSCEQNLNHDAMYWYRQDPGQGLRLIYYSQIVNDFQKGDIAEGYSVSREKKESFPLTVTSAQKNPTAFYLCASSILAGKNSPLHFGNGTRLTVT.